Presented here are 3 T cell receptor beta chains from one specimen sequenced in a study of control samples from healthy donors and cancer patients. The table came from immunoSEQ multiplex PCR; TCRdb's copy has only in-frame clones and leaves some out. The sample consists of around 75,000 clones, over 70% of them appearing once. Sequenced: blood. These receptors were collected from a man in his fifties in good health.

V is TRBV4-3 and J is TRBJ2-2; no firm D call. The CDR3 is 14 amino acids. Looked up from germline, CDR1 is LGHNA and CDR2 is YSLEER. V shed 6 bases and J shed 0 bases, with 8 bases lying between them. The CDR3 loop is CASRDTANTGELFF. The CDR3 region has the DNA TGCGCCAGCAGAGACACCGCGAACACCGGGGAGCTGTTTTTT.

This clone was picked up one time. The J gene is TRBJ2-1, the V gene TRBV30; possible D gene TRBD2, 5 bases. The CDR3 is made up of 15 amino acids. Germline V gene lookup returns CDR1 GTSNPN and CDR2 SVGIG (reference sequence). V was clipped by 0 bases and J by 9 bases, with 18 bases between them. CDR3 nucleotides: TGTGCCTGGAGTGTACAATTCAAGAGGGCCCCTGAGCAGTTCTTC. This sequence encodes CAWSVQFKRAPEQFF.

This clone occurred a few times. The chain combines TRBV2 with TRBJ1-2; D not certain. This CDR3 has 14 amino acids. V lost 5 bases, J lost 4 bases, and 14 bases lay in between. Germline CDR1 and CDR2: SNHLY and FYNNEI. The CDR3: CASSYGLGIYGYTF. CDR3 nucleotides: TGTGCCAGCAGTTACGGACTGGGAATCTATGGCTACACCTTC.